This TCR beta chain was sequenced in a study of CD4+ T cells in melanoma. Study-wide results and caveats: Reportedly, melanoma neoantigen-specific CD4+ T cells showed varied differentiation states. A reported correlation linked neoantigen-specific CD4+ T cells to CD8+, macrophage and B cell function.

Assay: immunoSEQ multiplex PCR; the TCRdb copy retains only in-frame clones and omits some. In the table there are 9,500 to 10,000 clones, 55% to 75% of which are singletons. This clone was picked up one time. Antigen: not known. The TCR sequence derives from a human donor with melanoma. Sequences were obtained from cells from a culture (not recorded whether cultured in vitro).

CDR3 loop: CASGLAPTDTDTQYF. CDR3 sequence (DNA): TGTGCTAGTGGTTTGGCCCCGACGGACACAGATACGCAGTATTTT. The V and J genes are TRBV12-5 and TRBJ2-3, with D hard to call. V lost 1 base and J 2 bases, leaving 10 bases between the germline ends. This CDR3 spans 15 amino acids. Germline V lookup: CDR1 LGHNT, CDR2 FRNRAP.